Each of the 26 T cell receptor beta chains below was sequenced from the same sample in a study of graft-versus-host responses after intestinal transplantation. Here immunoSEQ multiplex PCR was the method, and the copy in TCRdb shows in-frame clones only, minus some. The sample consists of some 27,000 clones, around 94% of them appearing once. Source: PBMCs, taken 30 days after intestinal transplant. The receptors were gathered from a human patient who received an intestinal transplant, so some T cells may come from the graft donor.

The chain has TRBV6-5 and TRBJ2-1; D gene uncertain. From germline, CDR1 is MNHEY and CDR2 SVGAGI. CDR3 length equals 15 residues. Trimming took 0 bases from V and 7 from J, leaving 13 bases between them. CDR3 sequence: CASSYSIVVANEQFF. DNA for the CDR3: TGTGCCAGCAGTTACTCGATCGTCGTGGCAAATGAGCAGTTCTTC.

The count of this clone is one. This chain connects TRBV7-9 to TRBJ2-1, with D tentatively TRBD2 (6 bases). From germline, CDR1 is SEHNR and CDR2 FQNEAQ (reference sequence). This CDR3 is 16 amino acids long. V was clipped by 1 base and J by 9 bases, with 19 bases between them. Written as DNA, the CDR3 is TGTGCCAGCAGCTTAGGAGGTCAGGAGGGCCGAGTTGAGCAGTTCTTC. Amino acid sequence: CASSLGGQEGRVEQFF.

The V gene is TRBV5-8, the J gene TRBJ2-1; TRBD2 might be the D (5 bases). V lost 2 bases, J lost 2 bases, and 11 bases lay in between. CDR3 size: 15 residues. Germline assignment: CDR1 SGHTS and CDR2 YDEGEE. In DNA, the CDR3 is TGTGCCAGCAGCTTAAGCGGTATACCCTACAATGAGCAGTTCTTC. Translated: CASSLSGIPYNEQFF.

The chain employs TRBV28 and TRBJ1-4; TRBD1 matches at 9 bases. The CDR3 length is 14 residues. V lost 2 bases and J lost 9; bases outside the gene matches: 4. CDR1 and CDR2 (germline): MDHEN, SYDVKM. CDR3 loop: CASSLVGTGKKLFF. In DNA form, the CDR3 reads TGTGCCAGCAGTTTAGTTGGGACAGGGAAAAAACTGTTTTTT.

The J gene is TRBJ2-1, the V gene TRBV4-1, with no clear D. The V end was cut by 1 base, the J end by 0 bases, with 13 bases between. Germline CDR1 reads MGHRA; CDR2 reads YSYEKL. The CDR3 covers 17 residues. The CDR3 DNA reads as TGCGCCAGCAGCCAAGTACCTGGCGGTAGCTCCTACAATGAGCAGTTCTTC. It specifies CASSQVPGGSSYNEQFF.

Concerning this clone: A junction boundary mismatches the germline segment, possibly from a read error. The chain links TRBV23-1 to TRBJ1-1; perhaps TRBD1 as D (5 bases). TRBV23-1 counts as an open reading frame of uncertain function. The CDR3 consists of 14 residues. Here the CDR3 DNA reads TGCGCCAGCAGCCAATCTTGGACACCTACTGAAGCTTTCTTT. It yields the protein CASSQSWTPTEAFF.

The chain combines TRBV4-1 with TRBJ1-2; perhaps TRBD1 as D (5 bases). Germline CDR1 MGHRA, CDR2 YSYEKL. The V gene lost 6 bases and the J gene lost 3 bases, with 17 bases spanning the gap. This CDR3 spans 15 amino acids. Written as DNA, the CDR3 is TGCGCCAGCAGATTACGACGGAAGGGGTACTATGGCTACACCTTC. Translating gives CASRLRRKGYYGYTF.

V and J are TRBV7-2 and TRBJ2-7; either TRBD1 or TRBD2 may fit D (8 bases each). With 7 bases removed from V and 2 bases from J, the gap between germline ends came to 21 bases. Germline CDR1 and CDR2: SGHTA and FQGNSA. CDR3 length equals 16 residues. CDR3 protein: CASNLAGGQDPYEQYF. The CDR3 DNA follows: TGTGCCAGCAACCTCGCGGGGGGACAGGACCCCTACGAGCAGTACTTC.

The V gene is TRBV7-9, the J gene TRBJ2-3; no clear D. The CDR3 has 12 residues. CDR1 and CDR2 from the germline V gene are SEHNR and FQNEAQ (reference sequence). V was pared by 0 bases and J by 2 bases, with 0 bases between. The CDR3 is CASSLATDTQYF. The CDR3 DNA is TGTGCCAGCAGCTTAGCCACAGATACGCAGTATTTT.

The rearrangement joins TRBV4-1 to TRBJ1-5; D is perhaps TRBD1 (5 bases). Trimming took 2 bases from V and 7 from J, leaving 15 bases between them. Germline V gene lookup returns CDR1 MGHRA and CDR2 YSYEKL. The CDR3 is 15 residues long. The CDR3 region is CASSQWVWGDQPQHF. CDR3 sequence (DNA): TGCGCCAGCAGCCAATGGGTTTGGGGGGACCAGCCCCAGCATTTT.

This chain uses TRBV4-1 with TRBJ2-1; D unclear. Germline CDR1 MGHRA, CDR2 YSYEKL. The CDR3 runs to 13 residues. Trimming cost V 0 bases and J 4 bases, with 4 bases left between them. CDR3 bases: TGCGCCAGCAGCCAAGACGTATACAATGAGCAGTTCTTC. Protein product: CASSQDVYNEQFF.

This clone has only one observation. CDR3 coding DNA: TGTGCCAGCTTATCGGGGCCAGGGGGCGAGTTTGGTGATACGCAGTATTTT. Its protein is CASLSGPGGEFGDTQYF. The chain uses TRBV2 and TRBJ2-3, with 8 nucleotides matching TRBD1. CDR1 is SNHLY, CDR2 FYNNEI, per germline. CDR3 length: 17 residues. V was pared by 8 bases and J by 6 bases, with 19 bases of the junction left unmatched.

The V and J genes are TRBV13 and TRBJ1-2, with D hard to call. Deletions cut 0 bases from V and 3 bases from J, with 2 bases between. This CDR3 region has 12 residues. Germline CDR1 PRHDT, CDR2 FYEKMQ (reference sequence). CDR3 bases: TGTGCCAGCAGCTTAGGAGACTATGGCTACACCTTC. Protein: CASSLGDYGYTF.

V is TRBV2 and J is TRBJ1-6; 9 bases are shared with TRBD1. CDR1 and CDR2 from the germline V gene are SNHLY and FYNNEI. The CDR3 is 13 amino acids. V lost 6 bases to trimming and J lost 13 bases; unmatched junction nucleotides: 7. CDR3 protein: CASRLGQGTPLHF. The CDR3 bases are TGTGCCAGCAGATTGGGACAGGGAACTCCCCTCCACTTT.

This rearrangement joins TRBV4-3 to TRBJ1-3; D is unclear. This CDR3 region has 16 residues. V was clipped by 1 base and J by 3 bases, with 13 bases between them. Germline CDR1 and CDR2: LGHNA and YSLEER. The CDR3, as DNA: TGCGCCAGCAGCCAAGGGGTACAGTACTATGGAAACACCATATATTTT. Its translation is CASSQGVQYYGNTIYF.

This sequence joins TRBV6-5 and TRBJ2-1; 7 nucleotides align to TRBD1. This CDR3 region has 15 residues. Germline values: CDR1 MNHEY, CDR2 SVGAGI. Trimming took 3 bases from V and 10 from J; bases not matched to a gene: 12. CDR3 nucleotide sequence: TGTGCCAGCAGTTATCAGGGGGAATACAGTAGGGAGCAGTTCTTC. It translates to CASSYQGEYSREQFF.

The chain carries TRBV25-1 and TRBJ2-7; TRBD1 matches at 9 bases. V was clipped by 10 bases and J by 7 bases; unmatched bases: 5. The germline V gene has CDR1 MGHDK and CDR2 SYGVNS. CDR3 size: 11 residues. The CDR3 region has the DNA TGTGCCACCGAGACAGGGGGAGAGCAGTACTTC. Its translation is CATETGGEQYF.

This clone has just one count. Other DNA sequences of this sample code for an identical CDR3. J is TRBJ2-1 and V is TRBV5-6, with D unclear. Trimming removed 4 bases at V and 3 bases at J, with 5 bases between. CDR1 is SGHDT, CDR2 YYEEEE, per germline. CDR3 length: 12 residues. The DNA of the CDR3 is TGTGCCAGCAGCCCAAACTACAATGAGCAGTTCTTC. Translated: CASSPNYNEQFF.

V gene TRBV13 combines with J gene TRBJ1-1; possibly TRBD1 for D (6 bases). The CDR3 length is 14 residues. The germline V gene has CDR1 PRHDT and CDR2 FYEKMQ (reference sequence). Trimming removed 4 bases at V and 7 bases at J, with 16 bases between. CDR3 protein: CASSSFPGGGEAFF. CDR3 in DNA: TGTGCCAGCAGCTCGTTCCCTGGAGGGGGTGAAGCTTTCTTT. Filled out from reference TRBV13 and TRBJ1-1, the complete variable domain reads AAGVIQSPRHLIKEKRETATLKCYPIPRHDTVYWYQQGPGQDPQFLISFYEKMQSDKGSIPDRFSAQQFSDYHSELNMSSLELGDSALYFCASSSFPGGGEAFFGQGTRLTVV.

The CDR3 sequence is CASRITGGTEAFF. The CDR3 nucleotides read TGTGCCAGCAGGATCACAGGGGGCACTGAAGCTTTCTTT. This rearrangement joins TRBV5-5 to TRBJ1-1; 8 bases are shared with TRBD1. The CDR3 length is 13 residues. After removal of 5 bases from V and 4 bases from J, the junction contained 4 bases not matched to a gene. Germline loops: CDR1 SGHKS, CDR2 YYEKEE (reference sequence).

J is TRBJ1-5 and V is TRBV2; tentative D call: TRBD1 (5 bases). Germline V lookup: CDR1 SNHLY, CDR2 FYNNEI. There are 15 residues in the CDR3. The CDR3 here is CATAKEEGSNQPQHF. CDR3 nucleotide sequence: TGTGCGACAGCAAAGGAGGAGGGAAGCAATCAGCCCCAGCATTTT.

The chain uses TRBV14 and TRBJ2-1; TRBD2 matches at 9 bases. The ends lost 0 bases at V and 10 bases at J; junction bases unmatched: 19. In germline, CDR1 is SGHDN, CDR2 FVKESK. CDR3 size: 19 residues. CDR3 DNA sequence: TGTGCCAGCAGCCAAGATATTCTAGCGGGACCGACTAAAGAGACCGAGCAGTTCTTC. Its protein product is CASSQDILAGPTKETEQFF.

The CDR3, as DNA: TGTGCCAGCAGGCCCGGGACAGGGGATTATGGCTACACCTTC. Amino acids: CASRPGTGDYGYTF. The rearrangement joins TRBV28 to TRBJ1-2, with 10 nucleotides matching TRBD1. Per germline, CDR1 MDHEN and CDR2 SYDVKM. Trimming removed 6 bases from V and 5 bases from J; junction bases left unmatched: 6. CDR3 size: 14 residues.

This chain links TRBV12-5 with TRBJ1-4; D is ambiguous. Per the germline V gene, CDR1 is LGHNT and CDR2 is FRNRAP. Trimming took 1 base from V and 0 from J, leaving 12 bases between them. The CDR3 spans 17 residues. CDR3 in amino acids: CASGLAREAATNEKLFF. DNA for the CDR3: TGTGCTAGTGGTTTGGCTCGGGAGGCAGCAACTAATGAAAAACTGTTTTTT.

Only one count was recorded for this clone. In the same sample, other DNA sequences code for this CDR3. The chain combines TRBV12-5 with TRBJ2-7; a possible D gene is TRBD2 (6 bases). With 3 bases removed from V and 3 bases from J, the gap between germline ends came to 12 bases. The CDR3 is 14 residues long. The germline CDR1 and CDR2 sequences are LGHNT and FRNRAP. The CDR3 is CASGFGSNGYEQYF. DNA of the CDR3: TGTGCTAGTGGTTTCGGGAGCAACGGCTACGAGCAGTACTTC.

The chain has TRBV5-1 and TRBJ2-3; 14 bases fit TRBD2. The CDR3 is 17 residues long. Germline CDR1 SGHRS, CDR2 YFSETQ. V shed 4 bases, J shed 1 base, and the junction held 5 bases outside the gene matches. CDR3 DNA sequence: TGCGCCAGCAGCACGGGACTAGCGGGAGAAGGCACAGATACGCAGTATTTT. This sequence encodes CASSTGLAGEGTDTQYF.